Below are 16 T cell receptor beta chains sequenced from a single sample in a study of blood T cell repertoires in COVID-19. The data were produced by immunoSEQ multiplex PCR, yet TCRdb's version contains in-frame clones alone and is incomplete. Here the sample spans roughly 86,000 clones, about 78% being singletons. The specimen was peripheral blood. The origin of the receptors is a middle-aged man who had recovered from COVID-19.

The chain couples TRBV5-6 to TRBJ1-5, with D perhaps TRBD1 (6 bases). The germline V gene encodes CDR1 SGHDT and CDR2 YYEEEE. Trimming pared 3 bases from V and 4 bases from J, leaving 14 bases between. The CDR3 extends over 15 amino acids. The CDR3 sequence is CASSYSPGQNQPQHF. The CDR3 nucleotides are TGTGCCAGCAGCTACAGTCCGGGACAAAATCAGCCCCAGCATTTT.

The rearrangement links TRBV18 to TRBJ2-1, with TRBD2 matching 15 bases. The CDR3 contains 17 residues. CDR1 KGHSH and CDR2 LQKENI come from the germline V gene. J gave up 8 bases and V 5 bases, and 10 bases lay outside the gene matches. The CDR3 is CASSIRTSGGASDEQFF. For the CDR3, the DNA is TGTGCCAGCTCAATTCGGACTAGCGGGGGGGCCTCAGATGAGCAGTTCTTC.

Note on this clone: The sample carries other DNA sequences with the same CDR3. The chain recombines TRBV7-3 with TRBJ2-7; 9 positions match TRBD1. Germline V gene sequence: CDR1 SGHTA, CDR2 FQGTGA. The CDR3 totals 15 residues. Losses at the gene ends were 0 bases for V and 0 bases for J; bases not matched to a gene: 0. CDR3 bases: TGTGCCAGCAGCTTAACGGGACAGGGCTCCTACGAGCAGTACTTC. Translated: CASSLTGQGSYEQYF.

This chain joins TRBV4-2 and TRBJ2-2; 7 nucleotides align to TRBD2. This CDR3 comprises 17 residues. Per germline, CDR1 LGHNA and CDR2 YNFKEQ. Unmatched junction bases numbered 12, after V lost 0 bases and J lost 8 bases. The chain's CDR3 is CASSQDGLAARGGELFF. The CDR3 nucleotides are TGTGCCAGCAGCCAAGATGGGCTAGCGGCCCGTGGGGGGGAGCTGTTTTTT.

The rearrangement links TRBV10-3 to TRBJ2-5; the D gene is possibly TRBD2 (5 bases). The ends were cut back, 2 bases at V and 3 bases at J, with 10 bases in the middle. CDR1 is ENHRY, CDR2 SYGVKD, per germline. The CDR3 has 14 amino acids. The DNA for the CDR3 is TGTGCCATCAGTGAGCGGACTGAAAAAGAGACCCAGTACTTC. Translation gives CAISERTEKETQYF.

The rearrangement links TRBV5-6 to TRBJ2-1, with 8 bases fitting TRBD1. With 2 bases clipped from V and 3 bases from J, the junction kept 7 bases outside the gene matches. Germline V gene lookup returns CDR1 SGHDT and CDR2 YYEEEE. This CDR3 has 16 residues. CDR3: CASSLFGTGGYNEQFF. Here the CDR3 DNA reads TGTGCCAGCAGCTTATTTGGGACAGGAGGCTACAATGAGCAGTTCTTC.

The chain has TRBV7-6 and TRBJ2-7; maybe TRBD2 (5 bases). V shed 0 bases and J shed 6 bases, with 15 bases lying between them. The CDR3 is 15 residues long. Germline values: CDR1 SGHVS, CDR2 FNYEAQ. CDR3 loop: CASSLAGRENGEQYF. The CDR3 coding sequence is TGTGCCAGCAGCTTAGCTGGCCGGGAAAATGGCGAGCAGTACTTC. The entire variable domain, with the rest obtained from reference TRBV7-6 and TRBJ2-7, is as follows: GAGVSQSPRYKVTKRGQDVALRCDPISGHVSLYWYRQALGQGPEFLTYFNYEAQQDKSGLPNDRFSAERPEGSISTLTIQRTEQRDSAMYRCASSLAGRENGEQYFGPGTRLTVT.

In its sample, this clone was seen a few times. The genes are TRBV19 and TRBJ1-5, with D perhaps TRBD1 (5 bases). Germline loops: CDR1 LNHDA, CDR2 SQIVND (reference sequence). This CDR3 is built from 12 residues. Trimming pared 6 bases from V and 9 bases from J, leaving 12 bases between. CDR3 amino acids: CASSPGLWPQHF. The DNA of the CDR3 is TGTGCCAGTAGCCCGGGACTCTGGCCCCAGCATTTT.

The V and J genes are TRBV5-5 and TRBJ2-3, with TRBD2 identical over 9 bases. Germline V gene sequence: CDR1 SGHKS, CDR2 YYEKEE (reference sequence). J gave up 1 base and V 4 bases, and 7 bases lay outside the gene matches. CDR3 length: 16 residues. CDR3 nucleotide sequence: TGTGCCAGCAGCCTAGCGGGACTAGCAGGCACAGATACGCAGTATTTT. It codes for CASSLAGLAGTDTQYF.

This clone has more than one count but fewer than ten. V and J are TRBV2 and TRBJ1-6, with 7 bases lining up with TRBD1. This CDR3 comprises 15 residues. Germline V lookup: CDR1 SNHLY, CDR2 FYNNEI. Losses at the gene ends were 8 bases for V and 2 bases for J; bases not matched to a gene: 6. CDR3 in amino acids: CASFRGTAYNSPLHF. The CDR3 DNA sequence: TGTGCCAGCTTTAGGGGGACAGCCTATAATTCACCCCTCCACTTT.

This clone showed up just a few times. This chain uses TRBV18 with TRBJ2-7; D is uncertain. Trimming cost V 3 bases and J 5 bases, with 8 bases left between them. This CDR3 spans 12 amino acids. The germline CDR1 and CDR2 sequences are KGHSH and LQKENI. In DNA, the CDR3 is TGTGCCAGCTCACCCACTCGGGACGAGCAGTACTTC. Translation: CASSPTRDEQYF.

The V gene is TRBV6-1, the J gene TRBJ2-3, with D perhaps TRBD1 (5 bases). CDR3 size: 14 residues. The germline gives CDR1 MNHNS, CDR2 SASEGT. V was cut by 1 base and J by 7 bases, with 12 bases left in between. The CDR3 is CASSEEAGLYTQYF. CDR3 DNA: TGTGCCAGCAGTGAAGAGGCAGGGCTATATACGCAGTATTTT.

This chain joins TRBV10-1 and TRBJ1-2; D is perhaps TRBD1 (6 bases). The CDR3 length is 14 residues. With 2 bases removed from V and 5 bases from J, the gap between germline ends came to 12 bases. Germline V gives CDR1 WNHNN, CDR2 SYGVQD (reference sequence). This CDR3 is CASSEGGGGYGYTF. CDR3 DNA: TGCGCCAGCAGTGAGGGGGGCGGGGGATATGGCTACACCTTC.

In its sample, this clone was seen once. This chain links TRBV6-5 with TRBJ2-7; 8 nucleotides align to TRBD1. CDR1 is MNHEY, CDR2 SVGAGI, per germline. The CDR3 is 12 amino acids. Germline trimming cut 8 bases from V and 5 bases from J; bases unmatched to any gene: 5. Here the CDR3 reads CASQDRANEQYF. CDR3 DNA: TGTGCCAGCCAGGACAGGGCAAACGAGCAGTACTTC.

This sequence joins TRBV21-1 and TRBJ1-5. TRBV21-1 constitutes a pseudogene. This CDR3 comprises 17 residues. CDR3 amino acids: CASRVLSRGAAGQPQHF. The CDR3 nucleotides read TGTGCCAGCAGAGTCCTTTCCCGGGGGGCGGCTGGTCAGCCCCAGCATTTT.

The sample holds a few counts of this clone. The rearrangement links TRBV5-1 to TRBJ1-1, with a weak D call TRBD1 (6 bases). The CDR3 totals 14 residues. Looked up from germline, CDR1 is SGHRS and CDR2 is YFSETQ. Trimming removed 5 bases from V and 2 bases from J, with 13 bases in between. CDR3 protein: CASSSLGGNTEAFF. As DNA, the CDR3 is TGCGCCAGCAGTTCCTTAGGGGGAAACACTGAAGCTTTCTTT.